This entry describes one TCR beta chain. Its antigen remains unidentified. Base qualities were left out, and no much larger clone turns up one base away. This entry belongs to a study of T cell responses to AZD1222 COVID-19 vaccine (dated by TCRdb to about 2021). For the wider study: A total of 240 or so trial participants underwent TCR sequencing, of whom about 200 had received two doses of AZD1222 and around 25 had received two doses of the MenACWY control vaccine. Trial participants were enrolled by age into subgroups of 18-55, 56-69 and 70-plus years, and around 150, 28 and 57 TCR-sequenced participants, respectively, were included in these subgroups. Study-level results and caveats: Vaccine-associated CD4 TCRs spanned the whole spike protein, with dominant responses in regions 160-218 and 743-854. A significant rise in spike-specific TCR breadth and depth was observed after two AZD1222 doses relative to day 0 and relative to MenACWY recipients. The 56-69-year group was small, and its depth increase did not reach significance, likely because of low power. Because no samples from the day 14 peak response were available, repertoires could be characterized only after the peak T cell response. Only a handful of AZD1222 recipients were SARS-CoV-2 seropositive at baseline, limiting conclusions about previously exposed vaccinees. Participants were mostly white British and included more females than males, and it was suggested by the authors that clonal diversity may have been underestimated. Nearly half of unique spike-specific TCRs reportedly recognized epitopes outside regions mutated in the B.1.351 and B.1.1.7 variants.

The sample's time point label, in plain terms: about 28 days (+/-7) after the second vaccine dose. AZD1222 recipients given second doses at about 4 weeks or at about 12 weeks were pooled, since spike-specific TCR depth and breadth were not found to differ between the two schedules. Vaccinee samples were obtained from the UK trials COV001 and COV002, which included a single-blind randomized controlled phase 2/3 trial of AZD1222 (ChAdOx1 nCoV-19) in healthy adults. For TCRbeta chain sequencing, PBMC samples were collected from trial participants at day 0 and at day 28 after the second dose. The junction shows trimming of 5 bases on V and 7 bases on J, plus 14 bases between the germline ends. The CDR3 measures 13 amino acids from cysteine to phenylalanine. The DNA shown is the 39-base CDR3, in frame from base 1. Sequences MNHNY (CDR1) and SVGAGI (CDR2) are obtained from the germline V gene (reference sequence).

The CDR3 regions of human TCRbeta chains were analyzed by immunosequencing. As for how the authors treated the data: Repertoire TCRs were matched against a reference library of SARS-CoV-2-specific TCRs generated with the MIRA antigen-specificity platform. Breadth was defined as the fraction of unique TCRs that were SARS-CoV-2-associated. Depth was defined as the fraction of total T cells that were SARS-CoV-2-associated. Using the MIRA data, every spike-specific TCR was mapped to the spike region that the TCR reacted to and assigned to either a CD4 or a CD8 class. Log10-transformed breadth and depth values were compared by one-way ANOVA with Sidak's multiple comparisons tests. The table comes from immuneACCESS by way of TCRdb, which keeps in-frame sequences with V and J called. Part of the clones is missing from these tables; in studies checked, under half for an unresolved V gene and the rest for unknown reasons. V and J calls plus clone size are reproduced from that table; the DNA served to infer D and trimming. The sample has some 130,000 clones on record, just over 90% of them singletons. The ten largest clonotypes hold roughly 0.98% of the sample.

The receptor chain draws on TRBV6-6 and TRBJ1-2; the best D guess is TRBD1, with 6 bases matching. Here the sequenced sample was peripheral blood, taken 28 days after the second AZD1222 dose. This TCR was recovered from an adult who received the AZD1222 COVID-19 vaccine. The CDR3 is CASSLTGTGGYTF. The bases read TGTGCCAGCAGTCTAACAGGGACTGGTGGCTACACCTTC.